Below, 18 T cell receptor beta chains from the same sample are listed, as sequenced in a study of T cells in Graves' hyperthyroidism and ophthalmopathy (dated by TCRdb to 2018 to 2020). Libraries were built with multiplex PCR. The data were produced on an Illumina HiSeq 2000. TCR beta CDR3 regions were amplified from RNA transcripts. The first round of RT-PCR for the TCR CDR3 was performed with the HTBI primer set and the Qiagen OneStep RT-PCR kit. The public reads were reanalyzed by TCRdb: fastp trimming at Q25, MiXCR alignment, in-frame beta chains only. Each entry is one CDR3 protein sequence, shown with its most common DNA and genes. In all, the sample holds under 350,000 distinct CDR3 sequences, and 15% to 20% of those were seen once. The ten largest account for under 55% of the sample. Sequenced input: blood. The receptors originated from a woman aged 50 to 60 with Graves' hyperthyroidism.

This sequence joins TRBV5-1 and TRBJ1-1; D uncertain. The CDR3 consists of 15 residues. V was pared by 0 bases and J by 1 base, with 10 bases between. CDR1 SGHRS and CDR2 YFSETQ come from the germline V gene. The CDR3 nucleotides read TGCGCCAGCAGCTTGGTCGGGATAGGGAACACTGAAGCTTTCTTT. It translates to CASSLVGIGNTEAFF.

The chain recombines TRBV6-1 with TRBJ2-2; TRBD2 matches at 7 bases. J was trimmed by 8 bases and V by 1 base; bases with no gene match: 4. This CDR3 is built from 14 residues. Per germline, CDR1 MNHNS and CDR2 SASEGT. The CDR3 region has the DNA TGTGCCAGCAGTGAAGGGGGAGGGGAAGGGGAGCTGTTTTTT. This sequence encodes CASSEGGGEGELFF.

This clonotype was found a few times. This chain links TRBV6-1 with TRBJ2-7, with D perhaps matching TRBD1 or TRBD2 (5 bases each). CDR1 MNHNS and CDR2 SASEGT come from the germline V gene. The V gene lost 6 bases and the J gene lost 3 bases, with 15 bases spanning the gap. The CDR3 has 14 amino acids. In DNA form, the CDR3 reads TGTGCCAGCAGCGTCCCAGAGGGGTTCTACGAGCAGTACGTC. This translates into CASSVPEGFYEQYV.

This clonotype was counted many times. The V gene is TRBV6-1, the J gene TRBJ2-3, with a tentative D call TRBD1 (8 bases). Germline CDR1 is MNHNS and CDR2 is SASEGT. V was cut by 6 bases and J by 7 bases, with 20 bases left in between. The CDR3 spans 15 residues. CDR3 coding DNA: TGTGCCAGCAGCACACAGGGGGGGGCTGCTAATACGCAGTATTTT. Protein: CASSTQGGAANTQYF.

The rearrangement links TRBV5-1 to TRBJ2-5; weak D call: TRBD1 (5 bases). The V and J ends lost 3 bases and 4 bases respectively, with 13 bases between them. The CDR3 spans 14 residues. The germline V gene has CDR1 SGHRS and CDR2 YFSETQ. CDR3 loop: CASSSDTGIETQYF. As DNA, the CDR3 is TGCGCCAGCAGCTCGGACACCGGCATAGAGACCCAGTACTTC.

A note on this clonotype: It may be a read error: a sequence one base away is much more abundant. The chain couples TRBV3-1 to TRBJ1-2; TRBD1 agrees at 8 bases. CDR1 LGHDT and CDR2 YNNKEL come from the germline V gene (reference sequence). The CDR3 runs 18 residues. CDR3 sequence: CACSQGGPGGFKDYGYTF. CDR3 coding DNA: TGTGCCTGCAGCCAAGGTGGGCCAGGGGGCTTTAAGGACTATGGCTACACCTTC.

The V gene is TRBV7-3, the J gene TRBJ2-5; TRBD2 matches 7 bases. V shed 0 bases, J shed 1 base, and the junction held 5 bases outside the gene matches. Looked up from germline, CDR1 is SGHTA and CDR2 is FQGTGA. The CDR3 has 16 residues. This chain's CDR3 is CASSLTPGGGQETQYF. CDR3 sequence (DNA): TGTGCCAGCAGCTTAACGCCGGGAGGCGGCCAAGAGACCCAGTACTTC.

Many counts were recorded for this clonotype. The J gene is TRBJ2-1, the V gene TRBV28; the D call may be TRBD1 or TRBD2 (5 bases each). This CDR3 has 15 amino acids. V gave up 6 bases and J gave up 12 bases, with 24 bases separating them. Germline values: CDR1 MDHEN, CDR2 SYDVKM. CDR3 amino acids: CASSLPGTQNLRQFF. The CDR3 region has the DNA TGTGCCAGCAGCCTACCCGGGACCCAAAACCTCCGGCAGTTCTTC.

This clonotype came up a few times. The CDR3 DNA sequence: TGCGCCAGCAGTCGGCAGATGAATGAAAAACTGTTTTTT. Encoded protein: CASSRQMNEKLFF. The chain recombines TRBV5-1 with TRBJ1-4; D not resolved. CDR1 and CDR2 from the germline V gene are SGHRS and YFSETQ. The CDR3 loop spans 13 amino acids. Trimming pared 5 bases from V and 5 bases from J, leaving 10 bases between.

There are many counts of this clonotype. The rearrangement joins TRBV20-1 to TRBJ2-2, with 15 bases that match TRBD2. The V gene's germline CDR1 is DFQATT and CDR2 SNEGSKA (reference sequence). The trim removed 3 bases at V and 1 base at J, leaving 9 bases unmatched. This CDR3 is 19 amino acids long. The CDR3 region is CSASAAQGLAGGNTGELFF. The CDR3 DNA sequence: TGCAGTGCTAGCGCCGCGCAGGGACTAGCGGGGGGGAACACCGGGGAGCTGTTTTTT.

This chain links TRBV7-8 with TRBJ1-3; the D gene is possibly TRBD1 (5 bases). This CDR3 contains 14 residues. Germline CDR1 reads SGHVS; CDR2 reads FQNEAQ. Trimming removed 3 bases at V and 9 bases at J, with 15 bases between. CDR3 sequence: CASSFRRGEGTIYF. The CDR3 DNA reads TGTGCCAGCAGCTTTAGGAGGGGTGAAGGCACCATATATTTT.

This clonotype was observed many times. The V gene is TRBV5-1, the J gene TRBJ1-4; 10 bases agree with TRBD1. Unmatched junction bases numbered 2, after V lost 2 bases and J lost 7 bases. This CDR3 comprises 14 residues. Germline assignment: CDR1 SGHRS and CDR2 YFSETQ. DNA of the CDR3: TGCGCCAGCAGCTTTGGACAGGGGGGTGAAAAACTGTTTTTT. This sequence encodes CASSFGQGGEKLFF. The entire variable domain, with the rest obtained from reference TRBV5-1 and TRBJ1-4, is as follows: KAGVTQTPRYLIKTRGQQVTLSCSPISGHRSVSWYQQTPGQGLQFLFEYFSETQRNKGNFPGRFSGRQFSNSRSEMNVSTLELGDSALYLCASSFGQGGEKLFFGSGTQLSVL.

This chain connects TRBV6-1 to TRBJ1-5; D unclear. The V end lost 5 bases, the J end lost 5 bases, and 13 bases lay between the germline ends. The CDR3 totals 14 residues. Germline CDR1 reads MNHNS; CDR2 reads SASEGT. CDR3 sequence reads: CASSLDGTYQPQHF. The CDR3 DNA follows: TGTGCCAGCAGTCTTGACGGCACCTATCAGCCCCAGCATTTT.

The V and J genes are TRBV20-1 and TRBJ1-5, with TRBD1 identical over 7 bases. This CDR3 comprises 13 residues. Germline V gene sequence: CDR1 DFQATT, CDR2 SNEGSKA (reference sequence). Losses at the gene ends were 4 bases for V and 4 bases for J; bases not matched to a gene: 4. The CDR3 DNA reads as TGCAGTGCTAAGACGACAGGGAATCAGCCCCAGCATTTT. It is translated as CSAKTTGNQPQHF.

This clonotype was seen at least ten times. The chain employs TRBV12-3 or TRBV12-4 and TRBJ1-1, with TRBD1 as a possible D gene (5 bases). The CDR3 is 14 residues long. Trimming took off 6 bases at V and 1 base at J, with 12 bases between the two ends. For the CDR3, the DNA is TGTGCCAGCAGAGACACTGGGGGGAACACTGAAGCTTTCTTT. Residues: CASRDTGGNTEAFF.

This clonotype has just a few counts. This sequence joins TRBV20-1 and TRBJ2-6; D possibly corresponds to TRBD2 (6 bases). V was pared by 2 bases and J by 2 bases, with 7 bases between. CDR3 length equals 14 residues. CDR1 DFQATT and CDR2 SNEGSKA come from the germline V gene (reference sequence). CDR3 sequence (DNA): TGCAGTGCTAGATGGGGGGCTGGGGCCAACGTCCTGACTTTC. Translation gives CSARWGAGANVLTF.

This clonotype was observed a handful of times. As DNA, the CDR3 is TGTGCCAGCAGCAGGGACCTAACTAATGAAAAACTGTTTTTT. This sequence encodes CASSRDLTNEKLFF. This chain joins TRBV28 and TRBJ1-4; D might be TRBD1 (5 bases). The length of the CDR3 is 14 residues. Germline CDR1 is MDHEN and CDR2 is SYDVKM. With 6 bases removed from V and 1 base from J, the gap between germline ends came to 9 bases. Supplemented by reference TRBV28 and TRBJ1-4, the full variable domain reads DVKVTQSSRYLVKRTGEKVFLECVQDMDHENMFWYRQDPGLGLRLIYFSYDVKMKEKGDIPEGYSVSREKKERFSLILESASTNQTSMYLCASSRDLTNEKLFFGSGTQLSVL.

The rearrangement uses TRBV6-1 and TRBJ1-2, with D tentatively TRBD1 (6 bases). Germline CDR1 is MNHNS and CDR2 is SASEGT. CDR3 length: 12 residues. V dropped 6 bases and J dropped 8 bases, with 13 bases sitting between them. CDR3 in amino acids: CASRREQGGYTF. CDR3 nucleotide sequence: TGTGCCAGCAGACGAGAGCAGGGGGGCTACACCTTC.